The 16 T cell receptor beta chains below were found in one sample sequenced in a study of cytomegalovirus exposure and HLA in healthy donors. PCR primers comprised 60 Vbeta and 13 Jbeta primers. Only in-frame clones appear in the TCRdb table, and some are missing; sequencing was by immunoSEQ multiplex PCR. This table has roughly 250,000 clones, 72% appearing once. Sequenced: PBMCs. These receptors were collected from a female donor in good health and CMV-seronegative.

This rearrangement joins TRBV11-2 to TRBJ2-2; 10 bases line up with TRBD2. CDR3 length: 15 residues. Germline V CDR1 and CDR2: SGHAT, FQNNGV. J lost 5 bases, V lost 2 bases, and 2 bases had no gene match. The CDR3 DNA sequence: TGTGCCAGCAGCTTACTAGCGGGAGAAACCGGGGAGCTGTTTTTT. It translates to CASSLLAGETGELFF.

This chain links TRBV6-6 with TRBJ2-1; 11 bases fit TRBD2. V gave up 5 bases and J gave up 5 bases; unmatched junction bases: 5. Germline assignment: CDR1 MNHNY and CDR2 SVGAGI (reference sequence). This CDR3 has 15 residues. The DNA of the CDR3 is TGTGCCAGCAGTAGGGGGACTAGCGGTCACAATGAGCAGTTCTTC. Protein sequence: CASSRGTSGHNEQFF.

This sequence joins TRBV7-8 and TRBJ2-6; TRBD1 agrees at 7 bases. The V segment lost 2 bases and the J segment 2 bases; nucleotides outside the gene matches: 12. The CDR3 totals 19 residues. Germline lookup yields CDR1 SGHVS and CDR2 FQNEAQ. The CDR3 spells CASSLRETTGVAGANVLTF. In DNA, the CDR3 is TGTGCCAGCAGCTTAAGAGAGACCACAGGGGTCGCTGGGGCCAACGTCCTGACTTTC.

The chain combines TRBV5-1 with TRBJ1-6, with a tentative D call TRBD1 (6 bases). CDR3 length: 19 residues. Trimming shortened V by 0 bases and J by 7 bases, and 23 bases separated the two germline ends. In germline, CDR1 is SGHRS, CDR2 YFSETQ. CDR3 amino acids: CASSLGADRSNPRNSPLHF. The CDR3 coding sequence is TGCGCCAGCAGCTTGGGAGCTGACAGGTCGAACCCAAGAAATTCACCCCTCCACTTT.

V usage is TRBV30 and J usage is TRBJ2-1, with D possibly being TRBD2 (6 bases). This CDR3 has 17 amino acids. Trimming pared 5 bases from V and 3 bases from J, leaving 23 bases between. Germline CDR1 reads GTSNPN; CDR2 reads SVGIG (reference sequence). For the CDR3, the DNA is TGTGCCTGGGATGGCCGGGAGTCCTCTCCTGGCTACAATGAGCAGTTCTTC. Translated, it gives CAWDGRESSPGYNEQFF.

The gene calls are TRBV18 and TRBJ2-3; 7 bases fit TRBD1. The CDR3 length is 14 residues. After removal of 3 bases from V and 3 bases from J, the junction contained 3 bases not matched to a gene. Looked up from germline, CDR1 is KGHSH and CDR2 is LQKENI. Here the CDR3 DNA reads TGTGCCAGCTCACCCGACAGGGTTACAGATACGCAGTATTTT. This codes for CASSPDRVTDTQYF.

The chain links TRBV11-2 to TRBJ2-5; D might be TRBD2 (5 bases). Germline CDR1 is SGHAT and CDR2 is FQNNGV. Trimming left V 0 bases short and J 5 bases short, with 7 bases between. CDR3 length equals 13 residues. The CDR3 region is CASSLEGGETQYF. The CDR3 DNA reads TGTGCCAGCAGCTTAGAGGGCGGGGAGACCCAGTACTTC.

V usage is TRBV7-8 and J usage is TRBJ2-7; D gene ambiguous. From germline, CDR1 is SGHVS and CDR2 FQNEAQ. Between the trimmed V and J ends, which lost 4 bases and 12 bases, there was a span of 16 bases. The CDR3 has 12 residues. Here the CDR3 reads CASSYNGWQWYF. In nucleotides, the CDR3 is TGTGCCAGCAGCTATAACGGGTGGCAGTGGTACTTC.

The chain joins TRBV5-1 to TRBJ1-3, with D perhaps matching TRBD1 (6 bases). CDR3 size: 13 residues. Trimming removed 4 bases at V and 4 bases at J, with 9 bases between. CDR1 and CDR2 (germline): SGHRS, YFSETQ. DNA of the CDR3: TGCGCCAGCAGCCTGGACAGAGGAAACACCATATATTTT. As protein: CASSLDRGNTIYF. Full variable domain (missing parts from reference TRBV5-1 and TRBJ1-3): KAGVTQTPRYLIKTRGQQVTLSCSPISGHRSVSWYQQTPGQGLQFLFEYFSETQRNKGNFPGRFSGRQFSNSRSEMNVSTLELGDSALYLCASSLDRGNTIYFGEGSWLTVV.

To note about this clone: Other nucleotide sequences in the sample specify the same CDR3. The V call is TRBV11-2, the J call TRBJ1-1; a possible D gene is TRBD1 (5 bases). The V end was cut by 5 bases, the J end by 4 bases, with 11 bases between. This CDR3 contains 13 residues. Germline CDR1 reads SGHAT; CDR2 reads FQNNGV. The chain's CDR3 is CASSLSGGTEAFF. The DNA of the CDR3 is TGTGCCAGCAGCCTCTCGGGGGGCACTGAAGCTTTCTTT.

The chain has TRBV27 and TRBJ2-2; weak D call: TRBD1 (6 bases). Germline V lookup: CDR1 MNHEY, CDR2 SMNVEV (reference sequence). V dropped 10 bases and J dropped 7 bases, with 22 bases sitting between them. The CDR3 runs to 15 residues. The DNA for the CDR3 is TGTGCCACCCATAAAGGCAGGGGAAGTAGCGGGGAGCTGTTTTTT. As protein: CATHKGRGSSGELFF.

The CDR3 DNA reads as TGTGCCAGCAGTCTTGGGACAGTAGCCTCCTACGAGCAGTACTTC. Translating gives CASSLGTVASYEQYF. The chain recombines TRBV6-6 with TRBJ2-7, with 7 bases identical to TRBD1. V shed 5 bases, J shed 0 bases, and the junction held 7 bases outside the gene matches. This CDR3 is built from 15 residues. Germline assignment: CDR1 MNHNY and CDR2 SVGAGI (reference sequence).

The chain recombines TRBV6-1 with TRBJ2-5; perhaps TRBD2 as D (5 bases). Germline values: CDR1 MNHNS, CDR2 SASEGT. V was pared by 3 bases and J by 7 bases, with 18 bases between. The CDR3 is made up of 15 amino acids. In nucleotides, the CDR3 is TGTGCCAGCAGTGACAAGCGGCACATACCAGGGACCCAGTACTTC. Amino acids: CASSDKRHIPGTQYF.

The chain combines TRBV9 with TRBJ1-1; the D gene is possibly TRBD1 (5 bases). Germline CDR1 is SGDLS and CDR2 is YYNGEE. Trimming shortened V by 0 bases and J by 4 bases, and 16 bases separated the two germline ends. CDR3 length equals 16 residues. CDR3 nucleotides: TGTGCCAGCAGCGTAGGGAAAAGGGGCACGGTCACTGAAGCTTTCTTT. Translation: CASSVGKRGTVTEAFF.

The rearrangement links TRBV11-2 to TRBJ1-5; 8 bases agree with TRBD1. The germline gives CDR1 SGHAT, CDR2 FQNNGV. V dropped 3 bases and J dropped 3; count of bases not matched to a gene: 4. This CDR3 contains 15 residues. The CDR3, as DNA: TGTGCCAGCAGCTTTGACAGGGGTAACAATCAGCCCCAGCATTTT. Its translation: CASSFDRGNNQPQHF. The full variable domain, with the rest looked up from reference TRBV11-2 and TRBJ1-5, is EAGVAQSPRYKIIEKRQSVAFWCNPISGHATLYWYQQILGQGPKLLIQFQNNGVVDDSQLPKDRFSAERLKGVDSTLKIQPAKLEDSAVYLCASSFDRGNNQPQHFGDGTRLSIL.

This clone appeared a single time. V and J are TRBV5-6 and TRBJ2-7; TRBD2 aligns across 13 bases. Germline trimming cut 4 bases from V and 4 bases from J; bases unmatched to any gene: 5. This CDR3 has 15 amino acids. Germline V gene data show CDR1 as SGHDT and CDR2 as YYEEEE. The CDR3 region is CASSRKLAGGYEQYF. Here the CDR3 DNA reads TGTGCCAGCAGCCGAAAACTAGCGGGAGGGTACGAGCAGTACTTC.